These 11 T cell receptor beta chains were sequenced from one sample in a study of blood T cell repertoires in COVID-19. Measured with immunoSEQ multiplex PCR; TCRdb has only the in-frame clones, and not every one. The sample records roughly 100,000 clones, around 88% being singletons. The material sequenced was peripheral blood. The receptors shown here come from a woman older than 75 with acute or convalescent COVID-19.

This rearrangement joins TRBV10-3 to TRBJ2-1; D perhaps matches TRBD1 (5 bases). The length of the CDR3 is 13 residues. The germline V gene encodes CDR1 ENHRY and CDR2 SYGVKD. The V and J ends lost 11 bases and 3 bases respectively, with 14 bases between them. Here the CDR3 DNA reads TGTGCCTTTCGGCGACAGCTCTACAATGAGCAGTTCTTC. This translates into CAFRRQLYNEQFF.

The chain is built from TRBV2 and TRBJ2-5, with 7 bases matching TRBD1. Germline V lookup: CDR1 SNHLY, CDR2 FYNNEI. CDR3 size: 14 residues. The junction had 7 bases not matched to a gene; V was cut back by 2 bases and J by 7 bases. For the CDR3, the DNA is TGTGCCAGCAGTGAAAGGGGGCCGTCGGGGACCCAGTACTTC. This translates into CASSERGPSGTQYF.

The rearrangement links TRBV19 to TRBJ2-7; perhaps TRBD2 as D (6 bases). The CDR3 contains 14 residues. V lost 9 bases and J lost 2, with 17 bases in between. CDR1 LNHDA and CDR2 SQIVND come from the germline V gene (reference sequence). CDR3 bases: TGTGCCAGCCGCAATCGGGGGTCCCCCTACGAGCAGTACTTC. Protein sequence: CASRNRGSPYEQYF.

The chain recombines TRBV5-1 with TRBJ2-2; TRBD2 aligns across 7 bases. The CDR3 spans 15 residues. Germline CDR1 is SGHRS and CDR2 is YFSETQ. Trimming at V came to 1 base and at J to 1 base, leaving 1 base not matched to a gene. This CDR3 is CASSLRGENTGELFF. The CDR3 nucleotides read TGCGCCAGCAGCTTGCGGGGGGAGAACACCGGGGAGCTGTTTTTT.

The CDR3 is CASSRTPGQGGEQFF. In DNA form, the CDR3 reads TGCGCCAGCAGCCGTACGCCGGGACAGGGAGGTGAGCAGTTCTTC. The chain combines TRBV4-1 with TRBJ2-1; the match to TRBD1 covers 9 bases. Germline V CDR1 and CDR2: MGHRA, YSYEKL. The CDR3 runs to 15 residues. V dropped 4 bases and J dropped 9; count of bases not matched to a gene: 10.

V usage is TRBV15 and J usage is TRBJ2-1; 7 bases fit TRBD1. This CDR3 contains 17 residues. The junction had 14 bases not matched to a gene; V was cut back by 0 bases and J by 9 bases. The germline gives CDR1 LNHNV, CDR2 YYDKDF (reference sequence). CDR3 protein: CATSRDIRTGGSIEQFF. The CDR3 DNA sequence: TGTGCCACCAGCAGAGATATCCGGACAGGCGGTTCTATTGAGCAGTTCTTC.

The genes are TRBV19 and TRBJ1-6, with D maybe TRBD1 (6 bases). Germline V lookup: CDR1 LNHDA, CDR2 SQIVND (reference sequence). V was clipped by 6 bases and J by 6 bases, with 15 bases between them. The CDR3 runs to 15 residues. In DNA form, the CDR3 reads TGTGCCAGTAGCCCCCCGACAGGACGTAATTCACCCCTCCACTTT. It codes for CASSPPTGRNSPLHF. Using reference TRBV19 and TRBJ1-6 for the parts outside the CDR3, the full variable domain is DGGITQSPKYLFRKEGQNVTLSCEQNLNHDAMYWYRQDPGQGLRLIYYSQIVNDFQKGDIAEGYSVSREKKESFPLTVTSAQKNPTAFYLCASSPPTGRNSPLHFGNGTRLTVT.

The V call is TRBV27, the J call TRBJ1-2; D may be TRBD1 (5 bases). The CDR3 contains 13 residues. CDR1 is MNHEY, CDR2 SMNVEV, per germline (reference sequence). Between the trimmed V and J ends, which lost 3 bases and 6 bases, there was a span of 11 bases. The CDR3 DNA sequence: TGTGCCAGCAGTTTCAGGGCAGGGAATGGCTACACCTTC. Translation gives CASSFRAGNGYTF.

The chain combines TRBV19 with TRBJ1-1; the D is unclear. The CDR3 is 12 amino acids. V lost 3 bases and J lost 1, with 3 bases in between. Germline lookup yields CDR1 LNHDA and CDR2 SQIVND (reference sequence). CDR3 coding DNA: TGTGCCAGTAGTATCTCGAACACTGAAGCTTTCTTT. Its protein is CASSISNTEAFF.

This chain connects TRBV19 to TRBJ2-1; possible D gene TRBD1, 6 bases. V was trimmed by 2 bases and J by 1 base, leaving 12 bases between them. The CDR3 has 16 amino acids. Germline V gene sequence: CDR1 LNHDA, CDR2 SQIVND (reference sequence). The CDR3 reads CASSILPGVSYNEQFF. The CDR3 DNA follows: TGTGCCAGTAGTATACTCCCAGGGGTGTCCTACAATGAGCAGTTCTTC.

This clone was found once. The J gene is TRBJ2-7, the V gene TRBV6-6; possibly TRBD1 for D (6 bases). V lost 8 bases and J 0 bases, leaving 8 bases between the germline ends. The CDR3 length is 12 residues. From germline, CDR1 is MNHNY and CDR2 SVGAGI (reference sequence). DNA of the CDR3: TGTGCCAGCGGGGGCAACTCCTACGAGCAGTACTTC. It translates to CASGGNSYEQYF.